The present T cell receptor beta chain was sequenced within a study of PD-1 blockade in classical Hodgkin lymphoma. Overall study results and limits: TCR diversity in CD4+, not CD8+, cells rose significantly by C4D1.

Germline assignment: CDR1 SGHRS and CDR2 YFSETQ. With 6 bases removed from V and 8 bases from J, the gap between germline ends came to 18 bases. The CDR3 has 14 amino acids. Notes on this clone: As yet, its antigen is unknown.

Assay: immunoSEQ multiplex PCR; the TCRdb copy retains only in-frame clones and omits some. This table holds 17,000 or so clones, 82% found once. Each patient's relapse followed autologous stem cell transplantation, and brentuximab vedotin exposure varied. V is TRBV5-1 and J is TRBJ2-1; no clear D gene. The TCR originated in a human donor with classical Hodgkin lymphoma. This specimen was peripheral blood mononuclear cells (PBMCs), taken before the second cycle of nivolumab. The CDR3 nucleotides are TGCGCCAGCAACTGGCGTGGGCCTTACGATGAGCAGTTCTTC. Its protein product is CASNWRGPYDEQFF.